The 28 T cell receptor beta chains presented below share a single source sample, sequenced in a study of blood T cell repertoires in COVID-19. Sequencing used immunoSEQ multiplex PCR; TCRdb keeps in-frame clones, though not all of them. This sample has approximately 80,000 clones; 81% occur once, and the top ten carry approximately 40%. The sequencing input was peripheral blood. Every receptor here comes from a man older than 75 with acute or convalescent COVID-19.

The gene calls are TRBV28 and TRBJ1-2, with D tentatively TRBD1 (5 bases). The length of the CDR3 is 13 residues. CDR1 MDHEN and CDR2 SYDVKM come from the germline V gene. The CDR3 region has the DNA TGTGGTTCCAGCAGGGTCTCCTTGGGTGGCTACACCTTC. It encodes CGSSRVSLGGYTF.

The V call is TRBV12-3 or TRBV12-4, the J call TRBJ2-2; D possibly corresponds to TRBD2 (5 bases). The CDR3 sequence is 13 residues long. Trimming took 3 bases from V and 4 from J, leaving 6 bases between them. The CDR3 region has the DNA TGTGCCAGCAGTTTGAGGGCCACCGGGGAGCTGTTTTTT. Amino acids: CASSLRATGELFF.

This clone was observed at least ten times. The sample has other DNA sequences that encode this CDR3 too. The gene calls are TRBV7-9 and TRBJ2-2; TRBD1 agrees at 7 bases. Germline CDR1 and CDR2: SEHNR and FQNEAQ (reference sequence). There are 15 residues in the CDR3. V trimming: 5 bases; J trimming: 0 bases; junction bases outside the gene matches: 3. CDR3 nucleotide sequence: TGTGCCAGCAGCCCGGGGACAGCGAACACCGGGGAGCTGTTTTTT. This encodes CASSPGTANTGELFF.

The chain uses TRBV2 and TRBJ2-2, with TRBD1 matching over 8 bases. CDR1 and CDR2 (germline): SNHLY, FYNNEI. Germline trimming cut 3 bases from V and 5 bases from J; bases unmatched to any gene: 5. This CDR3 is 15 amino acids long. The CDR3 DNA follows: TGTGCCAGCAGTGACAGGGGGCGAAATACCGGGGAGCTGTTTTTT. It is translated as CASSDRGRNTGELFF.

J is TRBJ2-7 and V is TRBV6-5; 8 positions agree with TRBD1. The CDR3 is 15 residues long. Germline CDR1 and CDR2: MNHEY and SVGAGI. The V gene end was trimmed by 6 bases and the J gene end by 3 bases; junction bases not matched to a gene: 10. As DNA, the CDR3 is TGTGCCAGCAGCTACAAGACAGGGGCTGTCTACGAGCAGTACTTC. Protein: CASSYKTGAVYEQYF.

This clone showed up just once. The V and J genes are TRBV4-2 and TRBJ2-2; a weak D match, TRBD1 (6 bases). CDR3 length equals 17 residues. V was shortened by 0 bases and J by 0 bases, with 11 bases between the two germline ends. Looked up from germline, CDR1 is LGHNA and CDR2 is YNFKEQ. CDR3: CASSQDWGTTNTGELFF. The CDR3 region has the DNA TGTGCCAGCAGCCAAGATTGGGGGACAACGAACACCGGGGAGCTGTTTTTT.

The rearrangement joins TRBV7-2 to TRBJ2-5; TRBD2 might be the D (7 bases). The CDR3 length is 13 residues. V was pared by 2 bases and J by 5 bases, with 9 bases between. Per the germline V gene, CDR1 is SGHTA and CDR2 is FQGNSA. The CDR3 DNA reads TGTGCCAGCAGCTTATCGGGGGGCGAGACCCAGTACTTC. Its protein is CASSLSGGETQYF.

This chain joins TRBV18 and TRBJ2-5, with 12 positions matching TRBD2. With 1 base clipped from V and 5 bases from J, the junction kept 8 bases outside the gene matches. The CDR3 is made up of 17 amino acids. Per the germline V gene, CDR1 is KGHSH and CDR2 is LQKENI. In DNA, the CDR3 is TGTGCCAGCTCACCACTTCCTAGCGGGAGGGCCGGCGAGACCCAGTACTTC. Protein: CASSPLPSGRAGETQYF. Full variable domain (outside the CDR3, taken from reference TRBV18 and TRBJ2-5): NAGVMQNPRHLVRRRGQEARLRCSPMKGHSHVYWYRQLPEEGLKFMVYLQKENIIDESGMPKERFSAEFPKEGPSILRIQQVVRGDSAAYFCASSPLPSGRAGETQYFGPGTRLLVL.

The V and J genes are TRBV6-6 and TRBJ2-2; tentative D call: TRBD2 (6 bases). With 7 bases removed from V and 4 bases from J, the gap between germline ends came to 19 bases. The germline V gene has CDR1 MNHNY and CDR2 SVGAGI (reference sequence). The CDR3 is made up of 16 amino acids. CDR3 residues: CASNPPGLRGTGELFF. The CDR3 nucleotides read TGTGCCAGCAACCCCCCGGGACTGCGAGGCACCGGGGAGCTGTTTTTT.

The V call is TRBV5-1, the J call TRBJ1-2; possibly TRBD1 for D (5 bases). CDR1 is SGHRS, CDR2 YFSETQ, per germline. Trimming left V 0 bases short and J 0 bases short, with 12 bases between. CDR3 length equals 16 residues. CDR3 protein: CASSLDGRGTNYGYTF. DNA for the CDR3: TGCGCCAGCAGCTTGGATGGAAGGGGAACTAACTATGGCTACACCTTC.

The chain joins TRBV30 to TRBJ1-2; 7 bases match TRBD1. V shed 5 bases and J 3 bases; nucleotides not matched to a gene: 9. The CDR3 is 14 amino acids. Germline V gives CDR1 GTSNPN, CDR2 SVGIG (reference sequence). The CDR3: CAWADRAKYYGYTF. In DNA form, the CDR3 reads TGTGCCTGGGCAGACAGGGCGAAATACTATGGCTACACCTTC.

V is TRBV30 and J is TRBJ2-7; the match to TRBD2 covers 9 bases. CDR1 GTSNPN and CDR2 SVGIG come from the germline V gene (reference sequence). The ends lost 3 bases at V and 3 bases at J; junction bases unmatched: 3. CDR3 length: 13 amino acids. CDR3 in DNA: TGTGCCTGGAGACTAGCGGGCCTCTACGAGCAGTACTTC. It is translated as CAWRLAGLYEQYF.

The chain's CDR3 is CASSVMRDEQFF. The CDR3 nucleotides are TGTGCCAGCAGCGTAATGCGGGATGAGCAGTTCTTC. The chain couples TRBV9 to TRBJ2-1, with a tentative D call TRBD2 (5 bases). V lost 1 base to trimming and J lost 8 bases, with 7 bases between them. The CDR3 length is 12 residues. Germline values: CDR1 SGDLS, CDR2 YYNGEE.

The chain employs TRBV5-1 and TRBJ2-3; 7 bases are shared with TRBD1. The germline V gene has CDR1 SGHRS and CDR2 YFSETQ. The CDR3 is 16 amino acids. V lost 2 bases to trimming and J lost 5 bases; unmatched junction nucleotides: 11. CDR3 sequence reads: CASSLYPDRVGDTQYF. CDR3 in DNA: TGCGCCAGCAGCTTATACCCAGACAGGGTTGGAGATACGCAGTATTTT.

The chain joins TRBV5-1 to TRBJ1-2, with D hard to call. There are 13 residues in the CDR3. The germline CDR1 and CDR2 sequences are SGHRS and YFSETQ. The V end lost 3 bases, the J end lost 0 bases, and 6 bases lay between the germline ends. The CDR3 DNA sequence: TGCGCCAGCAGCTCGGGAGCTAACTATGGCTACACCTTC. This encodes CASSSGANYGYTF.

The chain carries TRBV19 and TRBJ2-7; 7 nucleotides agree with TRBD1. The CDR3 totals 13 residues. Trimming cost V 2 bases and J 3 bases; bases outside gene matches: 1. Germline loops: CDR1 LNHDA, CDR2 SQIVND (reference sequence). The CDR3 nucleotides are TGTGCCAGTAGTATAAACAGGGGCTACGAGCAGTACTTC. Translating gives CASSINRGYEQYF.

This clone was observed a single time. CDR3: CSASAPRAHQPQHF. Written as DNA, the CDR3 is TGCAGTGCTAGTGCCCCCAGGGCCCATCAGCCCCAGCATTTT. The chain combines TRBV20-1 with TRBJ1-5; tentatively, D is TRBD1 (5 bases). Trimming pared 3 bases from V and 5 bases from J, leaving 14 bases between. The CDR3 totals 14 residues. Germline loops: CDR1 DFQATT, CDR2 SNEGSKA (reference sequence).

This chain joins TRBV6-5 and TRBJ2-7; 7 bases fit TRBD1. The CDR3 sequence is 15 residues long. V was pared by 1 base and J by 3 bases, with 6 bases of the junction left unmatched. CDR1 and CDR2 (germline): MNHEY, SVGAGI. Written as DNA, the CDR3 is TGTGCCAGCAGTTACTACAGGGGAAACTTCTACGAGCAGTACTTC. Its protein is CASSYYRGNFYEQYF.

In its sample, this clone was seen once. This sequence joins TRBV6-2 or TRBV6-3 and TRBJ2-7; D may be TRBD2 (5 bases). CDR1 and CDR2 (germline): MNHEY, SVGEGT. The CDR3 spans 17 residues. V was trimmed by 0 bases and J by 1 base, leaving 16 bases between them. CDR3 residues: CASSYSDLGRRSYEQYF. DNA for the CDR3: TGTGCCAGCAGTTACTCGGACCTGGGGAGAAGGTCCTACGAGCAGTACTTC.

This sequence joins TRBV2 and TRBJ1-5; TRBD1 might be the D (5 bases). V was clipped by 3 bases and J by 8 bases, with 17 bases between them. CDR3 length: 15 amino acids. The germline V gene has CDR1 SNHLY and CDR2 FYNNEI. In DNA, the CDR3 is TGTGCCAGCAGTGATATTTTTGGGGGAGGGAAGCCCCAGCATTTT. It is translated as CASSDIFGGGKPQHF.

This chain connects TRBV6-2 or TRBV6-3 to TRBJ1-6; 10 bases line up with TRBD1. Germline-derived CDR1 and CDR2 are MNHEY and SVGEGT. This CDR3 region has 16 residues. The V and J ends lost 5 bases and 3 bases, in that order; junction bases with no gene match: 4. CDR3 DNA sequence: TGTGCCAGCAGTCAGGACAGGGGGGACTATAATTCACCCCTCCACTTT. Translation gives CASSQDRGDYNSPLHF.

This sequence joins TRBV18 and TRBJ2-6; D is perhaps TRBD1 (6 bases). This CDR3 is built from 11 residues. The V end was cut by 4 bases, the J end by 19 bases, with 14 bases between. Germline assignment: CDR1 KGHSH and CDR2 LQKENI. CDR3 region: CASSLGTFQTF. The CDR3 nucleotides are TGTGCCAGCTCACTAGGGACATTCCAAACTTTC.

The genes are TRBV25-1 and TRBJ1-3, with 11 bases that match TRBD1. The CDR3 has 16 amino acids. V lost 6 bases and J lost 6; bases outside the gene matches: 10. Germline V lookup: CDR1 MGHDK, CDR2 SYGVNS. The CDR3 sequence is CASSDRDRGFLNTIYF. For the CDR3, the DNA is TGTGCCAGCAGCGACCGGGACAGGGGGTTTTTAAACACCATATATTTT.

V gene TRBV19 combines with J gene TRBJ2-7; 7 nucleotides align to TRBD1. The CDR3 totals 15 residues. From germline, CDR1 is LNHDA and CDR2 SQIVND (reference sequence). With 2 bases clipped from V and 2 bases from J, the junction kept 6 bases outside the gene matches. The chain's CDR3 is CASSISGTVAYEQYF. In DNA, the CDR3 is TGTGCCAGTAGTATATCCGGGACAGTTGCCTACGAGCAGTACTTC. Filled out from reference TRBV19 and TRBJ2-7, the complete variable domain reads DGGITQSPKYLFRKEGQNVTLSCEQNLNHDAMYWYRQDPGQGLRLIYYSQIVNDFQKGDIAEGYSVSREKKESFPLTVTSAQKNPTAFYLCASSISGTVAYEQYFGPGTRLTVT.

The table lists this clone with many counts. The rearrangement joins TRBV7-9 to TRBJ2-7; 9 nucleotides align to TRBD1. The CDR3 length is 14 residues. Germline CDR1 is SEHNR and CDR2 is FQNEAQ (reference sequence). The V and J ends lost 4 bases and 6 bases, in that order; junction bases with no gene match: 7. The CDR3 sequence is CASSSRDRAREQYF. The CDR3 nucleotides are TGTGCCAGCAGCTCCCGGGACAGGGCCCGCGAGCAGTACTTC.

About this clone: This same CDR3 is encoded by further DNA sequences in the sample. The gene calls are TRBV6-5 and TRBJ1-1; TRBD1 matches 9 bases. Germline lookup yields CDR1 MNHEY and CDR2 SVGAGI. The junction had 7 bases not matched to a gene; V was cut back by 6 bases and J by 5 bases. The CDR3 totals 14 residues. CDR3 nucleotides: TGTGCCAGCAGAAGAGGGACAGGGAGTACTGAAGCTTTCTTT. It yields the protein CASRRGTGSTEAFF.

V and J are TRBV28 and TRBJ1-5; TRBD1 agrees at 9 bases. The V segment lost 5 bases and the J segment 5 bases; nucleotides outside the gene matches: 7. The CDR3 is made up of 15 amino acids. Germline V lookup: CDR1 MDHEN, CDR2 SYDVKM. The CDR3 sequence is CASSPRTGADQPQHF. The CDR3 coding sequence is TGTGCCAGCAGTCCCCGGACAGGGGCGGATCAGCCCCAGCATTTT.

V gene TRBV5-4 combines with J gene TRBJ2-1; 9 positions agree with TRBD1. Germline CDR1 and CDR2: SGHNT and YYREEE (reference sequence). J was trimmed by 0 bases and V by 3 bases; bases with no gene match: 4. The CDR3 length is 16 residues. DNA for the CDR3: TGTGCCAGCAGCTCCGGGACAGGGAGCTCCTACAATGAGCAGTTCTTC. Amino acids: CASSSGTGSSYNEQFF.